This T cell receptor beta chain was sequenced during a study of cytomegalovirus exposure and HLA in healthy donors. Germline CDR1 reads SGHNT; CDR2 reads YYREEE (reference sequence). V was shortened by 0 bases and J by 6 bases, with 9 bases between the two germline ends. CDR3 size: 14 residues. It was with 60 Vbeta and 13 Jbeta primers that the PCR ran. The table came from immunoSEQ multiplex PCR; TCRdb's copy has only in-frame clones and leaves some out. This sample has about 100,000 clones; 65% to 75% occur once, and the top ten carry about 4.5%. Study-wide findings and caveats: Sequencing artifact likely explains a cluster of highly shared sequence variants.

On this clone: Its antigen is as yet unknown.

Sequenced input: PBMCs. This chain joins TRBV5-4 and TRBJ2-2; D ambiguous. This TCR was recovered from a woman younger than 35 in good health and CMV-seropositive. CDR3 sequence: CASSLDSSPGELFF. The CDR3 DNA reads TGTGCCAGCAGCTTGGATAGCTCTCCCGGGGAGCTGTTTTTT. Filled out from reference TRBV5-4 and TRBJ2-2, the complete variable domain reads ETGVTQSPTHLIKTRGQQVTLRCSSQSGHNTVSWYQQALGQGPQFIFQYYREEENGRGNFPPRFSGLQFPNYSSELNVNALELDDSALYLCASSLDSSPGELFFGEGSRLTVL.